The clone carrying this T cell receptor (beta chain) has just a few counts. Its matching antigen is unknown. This record belongs to a study of blood T cells in healthy people across ages. Study results and caveats: There was no known CMV status for donors, so expanded clonotype changes were possibly confounded.

It was with a sample-barcoded 5' primer and a J-beta primer mix that a second PCR of about 7 to 12 cycles was run. From the 5' RACE reads, TCRdb called clonotypes with MiXCR, one entry per CDR3 protein. The repertoire holds roughly 560,000 distinct CDR3 sequences, with 24% as singletons. The data also belong to a second study, concerning T cells of mothers and their children. That paper notes: Each 15 ul cDNA reaction used roughly 1.5 ug RNA; all RNA was used. Pairs that are related and pairs that are unrelated have TCR recombination output shaped similarly by thymic selection. Related mother-child pairs shared marginally more repertoire than unrelated pairs, though not significantly.

Sequenced sample: blood. This clonotype originated in a boy aged 5-17 years in good health.

The CDR3 here is CASSGKRDSYNEQFF. The CDR3 DNA is TGTGCCAGCAGCGGTAAACGCGACAGTTACAATGAGCAGTTCTTC. The chain couples TRBV14 to TRBJ2-1, with D possibly being TRBD1 (5 bases). The CDR3 consists of 15 residues. Germline CDR1 SGHDN, CDR2 FVKESK. Deletions cut 5 bases from V and 4 bases from J, with 15 bases between. Based on the CDR3 plus reference TRBV14 and TRBJ2-1, the full variable domain is EAGVTQFPSHSVIEKGQTVTLRCDPISGHDNLYWYRRVMGKEIKFLLHFVKESKQDESGMPNNRFLAERTGGTYSTLKVQPAELEDSGVYFCASSGKRDSYNEQFFGPGTRLTVL.